Sequencing of this TCR beta chain was carried out in a study of OX40 agonist ivuxolimab in advanced cancers. V shed 6 bases and J shed 4 bases, with 10 bases lying between them. Germline values: CDR1 LGHNT, CDR2 FRNRAP. The CDR3 has 13 residues. Using immunoSEQ multiplex PCR, the repertoire was profiled, and TCRdb retains in-frame clones only, with some absent. Altogether tens of thousands of clones are present, around 84% being singletons, with the ten largest covering around 5%. The sequence came from an adult with an advanced solid tumor such as melanoma, head and neck, liver or kidney cancer. The V call is TRBV12-5, the J call TRBJ1-5; possible D gene TRBD1, 5 bases. The specimen comprised CD4+ or CD8+ T cells sorted from blood, sampled in a trial of the OX40 agonist ivuxolimab. CDR3 region: CASGPGRNQPQHF. In DNA form, the CDR3 reads TGTGCTAGTGGCCCAGGGAGAAATCAGCCCCAGCATTTT.